This T cell receptor beta chain was captured in a study of cytomegalovirus exposure and HLA in healthy donors. Trimming shortened V by 6 bases and J by 7 bases, and 15 bases separated the two germline ends. The V gene's germline CDR1 is MNHNY and CDR2 SVGAGI (reference sequence). The CDR3 extends over 13 amino acids. Though nominally healthy at sampling, donors likely had unrecorded immune exposures. The PCR employed 60 Vbeta primers together with 13 Jbeta primers. Clones were sequenced by immunoSEQ multiplex PCR, and TCRdb holds only the in-frame ones, with some missing. This table has approximately 170,000 clones, around three quarters appearing once. The study's findings and limits: Most TCR beta V segments were productive about 90% or about 30% of the time in an earlier analysis. It was approximately 160 TCR beta chains that were listed as cytomegalovirus-associated. Analyses of presence/absence relied on an assumption of roughly uniform sequencing depth across donors.

Of note for this clone: Antigen specificity is unknown.

The receptor comes from a woman aged 40 to 49 in good health and CMV-seronegative. The specimen sequenced was PBMCs. This chain uses TRBV6-6 with TRBJ1-2; weak D call: TRBD1 (6 bases). DNA for the CDR3: TGTGCCAGCAGCCCCGGGGGGGCGCGTGGCTACACCTTC. It specifies CASSPGGARGYTF.